Listed below are T cell receptor beta chains from one sample, sequenced in a study of cytomegalovirus exposure and HLA in healthy donors. Some clones are missing from TCRdb's copy, which holds only in-frame ones; the method was immunoSEQ multiplex PCR. The sample contains about 88,000 clones, roughly 74% of which appear only once. Sequencing was carried out using PBMCs. The source of these receptors is a woman aged 18-35 years in good health and CMV-seropositive. The CDR3 runs from the conserved cysteine through the conserved F or W. A D gene is named only where the DNA matches it firmly. Size values are once, few and many counts, or a class for expanded clones, and some rows have none.

>NA|TRBJ2-2|TRBV28|13|NA
TGTGCCAGCAGTACCTCTAGAGCCGGGGAGCTGTTTTTT
CASSTSRAGELFF
>NA|TRBJ1-2|TRBV4-3|14|NA
TGCGCCAGCAGCCATGCCGGTCTCAACTATGGCTACACCTTC
CASSHAGLNYGYTF
>NA|TRBJ2-1|TRBV6-4|14|TRBD2
TGTGCCAGCAGTGGACTAGCGGGAGGGAATGAGCAGTTCTTC
CASSGLAGGNEQFF
>few|TRBJ1-5|TRBV19|15|NA
TGTGCCAGTGCACAGGAGGGGAGATCCAATCAGCCCCAGCATTTT
CASAQEGRSNQPQHF
>once|TRBJ2-7|TRBV25-1|15|NA
TGTGCCAGCAGTGAAGCCGGAGAGGGATCCTACGAGCAGTACTTC
CASSEAGEGSYEQYF
>few|TRBJ2-3|TRBV12-1|16|NA
TGTGCCAGCAGCTACCGACTAGCGGGGGGCATAGATACGCAGTATTTT
CASSYRLAGGIDTQYF
>NA|TRBJ2-5|TRBV20-1|11|NA
TGCAGTGCTAGTGAGCCGGAGACCCAGTACTTC
CSASEPETQYF
>NA|TRBJ2-2|TRBV4-1|16|TRBD1
TGCGCCAGCAGCCAAGGGACAGGGCTGAACACCGGGGAGCTGTTTTTT
CASSQGTGLNTGELFF
>few|TRBJ1-6|TRBV18|14|NA
TGTGCCAGCTCGGGAAAGGAGGGACTTTCACCCCTCCACTTT
CASSGKEGLSPLHF
>NA|TRBJ2-3|TRBV9|15|NA
TGTGCCAGCAGCGCGGGGGACCCCAGCACAGATACGCAGTATTTT
CASSAGDPSTDTQYF
>NA|TRBJ1-3|TRBV9|16|NA
TGTGCCAGCAGCCCCCGGTCTATTCTCGATGGAAACACCATATATTTT
CASSPRSILDGNTIYF
>NA|TRBJ1-1|TRBV28|14|NA
TGTGCCAGCAGTTCCCCCCCAGTGAACACTGAAGCTTTCTTT
CASSSPPVNTEAFF